Following are 18 T cell receptor beta chains from one sample sequenced in a study of yellow fever vaccine responses in identical twins. In TCRdb, the RT-PCR reads were re-called with MiXCR into one record per CDR3 protein. The sample yields roughly 6,900 distinct CDR3 sequences, more than 70% seen once. Source: T cells from blood (PBMCs), unsorted or a sorted subset (not recorded which), taken before or after yellow fever vaccination (not recorded which). These receptors all stem from a young woman who received the yellow fever vaccine.

In this sample, this clonotype turned up a few times. This chain uses TRBV11-1 with TRBJ2-1; TRBD2 aligns across 7 bases. V was clipped by 5 bases and J by 10 bases; unmatched bases: 14. This CDR3 spans 15 amino acids. The germline V gene encodes CDR1 SGHAT and CDR2 FQDESV (reference sequence). The chain's CDR3 is CASSPTPWGEGEQFF. The CDR3 DNA reads TGTGCCAGCAGCCCTACTCCGTGGGGGGAGGGCGAGCAGTTCTTC.

CDR3 sequence: CSVLLSSYEQYF. For the CDR3, the DNA is TGCAGCGTACTCCTGAGCTCCTACGAGCAGTACTTC. The gene calls are TRBV29-1 and TRBJ2-7; D ambiguous. Germline values: CDR1 SQVTM, CDR2 ANQGSEA. Trimming pared 6 bases from V and 0 bases from J, leaving 9 bases between. The CDR3 loop spans 12 amino acids.

The chain couples TRBV5-5 to TRBJ2-3, with D tentatively TRBD1 (5 bases). The CDR3 has 11 amino acids. Germline lookup yields CDR1 SGHKS and CDR2 YYEKEE (reference sequence). V lost 6 bases and J 6 bases, leaving 8 bases between the germline ends. For the CDR3, the DNA is TGTGCCAGCACGCGACAGGATACGCAGTATTTT. Translation gives CASTRQDTQYF.

Comment on this clonotype: One end of the junction does not line up with germline, which may come from a read error. The chain combines TRBV25-1 with TRBJ2-5; 7 bases match TRBD2. The V gene's germline CDR1 is MGHDK and CDR2 SYGVNS. This CDR3 spans 15 amino acids. CDR3 loop: CASSESGGGQETQYF. CDR3 bases: TGTGCCAGCAGCGAATCTGGGGGAGGGCAGGAGACCCAGTACTTC.

The genes are TRBV12-5 and TRBJ2-3, with 10 bases identical to TRBD2. Germline CDR1 reads LGHNT; CDR2 reads FRNRAP. There are 15 residues in the CDR3. J gave up 4 bases and V 7 bases, and 8 bases lay outside the gene matches. DNA of the CDR3: TGTGCTAGTGCCCCAGCGGGAGGGCCGCCAGATACGCAGTATTTT. As protein: CASAPAGGPPDTQYF.

This clonotype was found a few times. The chain has TRBV23-1 and TRBJ1-5; D may be TRBD1 (6 bases). TRBV23-1 is an ORF; its function is uncertain. V lost 0 bases and J 6 bases, leaving 21 bases between the germline ends. This CDR3 has 18 amino acids. The CDR3 DNA reads as TGCGCCAGCAGTCAATCTCTTCGGGGGGGCATTGGGGGTCAGCCCCAGCATTTT. The encoded protein is CASSQSLRGGIGGQPQHF.

The chain joins TRBV18 to TRBJ2-1; the D gene is possibly TRBD2 (5 bases). Germline lookup yields CDR1 KGHSH and CDR2 LQKENI. The CDR3 has 14 residues. The germline V and J ends were trimmed by 5 bases and 3 bases, with 11 bases remaining between them. CDR3 amino acids: CASSFLRDYNEQFF. The CDR3 DNA follows: TGTGCCAGCTCATTTCTCCGGGACTACAATGAGCAGTTCTTC.

This chain links TRBV7-3 with TRBJ2-1; TRBD2 is a possible D gene (5 bases). Germline loops: CDR1 SGHTA, CDR2 FQGTGA. Trimming removed 2 bases at V and 9 bases at J, with 11 bases between. This CDR3 is built from 13 residues. The CDR3 region has the DNA TGTGCCAGCAGCTTATTTGGGGAGAGTGAGCAGTTCTTC. Encoded protein: CASSLFGESEQFF.

This clonotype has a handful of counts. The V call is TRBV10-1, the J call TRBJ1-1; 12 bases agree with TRBD1. The germline gives CDR1 WNHNN, CDR2 SYGVQD (reference sequence). V trimming: 6 bases; J trimming: 0 bases; junction bases outside the gene matches: 8. The CDR3 consists of 17 residues. The CDR3 nucleotides read TGCGCCAGCAGGGCCGGGACAGGGGGCCTTATGAACACTGAAGCTTTCTTT. This gives the protein CASRAGTGGLMNTEAFF.

A few counts support this clonotype. The V call is TRBV4-1, the J call TRBJ1-2, with 9 bases aligning to TRBD1. J gave up 5 bases and V 1 base, and 2 bases lay outside the gene matches. There are 14 residues in the CDR3. CDR1 MGHRA and CDR2 YSYEKL come from the germline V gene. The CDR3 is CASSQVGQGYGYTF. CDR3 nucleotide sequence: TGCGCCAGCAGCCAAGTGGGACAGGGATATGGCTACACCTTC.

This clonotype has a handful of counts. J is TRBJ1-2 and V is TRBV10-3, with TRBD1 identical over 7 bases. The trim removed 4 bases at V and 7 bases at J, leaving 9 bases unmatched. The germline V gene encodes CDR1 ENHRY and CDR2 SYGVKD. The CDR3 totals 14 residues. The CDR3, as DNA: TGTGCCATCAGTGCGGGACAGAGAAGTAGTGGCTACACCTTC. It encodes CAISAGQRSSGYTF.

This clonotype was seen only once. The rearrangement uses TRBV12-3 or TRBV12-4 and TRBJ2-1; D gene uncertain. The CDR3 extends over 11 amino acids. V gave up 4 bases and J gave up 2 bases, with 0 bases separating them. The CDR3 coding sequence is TGTGCCAGCAGTTCCTACAATGAGCAGTTCTTC. Protein sequence: CASSSYNEQFF.

V and J are TRBV10-3 and TRBJ1-2; D is ambiguous. Germline CDR1 is ENHRY and CDR2 is SYGVKD. V dropped 3 bases and J dropped 4 bases, with 12 bases sitting between them. The CDR3 has 14 amino acids. This chain's CDR3 is CAISEQGSGYGYTF. The CDR3, as DNA: TGTGCCATCAGTGAACAAGGGAGCGGCTATGGCTACACCTTC.

A single count supports this clonotype. This rearrangement joins TRBV23-1 to TRBJ2-7; the D is unclear. TRBV23-1 is an ORF; its function is uncertain. V lost 4 bases and J 6 bases, leaving 13 bases between the germline ends. CDR3 size: 13 residues. The chain's CDR3 is CASSPRHFFEQYF. The DNA for the CDR3 is TGCGCCAGCAGTCCCCGACACTTTTTCGAGCAGTACTTC.

V is TRBV7-6 and J is TRBJ2-3; no definite D call. With 4 bases removed from V and 2 bases from J, the gap between germline ends came to 10 bases. The CDR3 sequence is 14 residues long. Per the germline V gene, CDR1 is SGHVS and CDR2 is FNYEAQ. As DNA, the CDR3 is TGTGCCAGCAGCTCAGGAATAAACACAGATACGCAGTATTTT. Its translation is CASSSGINTDTQYF.

The chain recombines TRBV10-3 with TRBJ2-7; 7 bases fit TRBD1. This CDR3 region has 14 residues. J lost 4 bases, V lost 6 bases, and 9 bases had no gene match. Germline-derived CDR1 and CDR2 are ENHRY and SYGVKD. As DNA, the CDR3 is TGTGCCATCAGACCCACAGGGGACATTTACGAGCAGTACTTC. Its protein is CAIRPTGDIYEQYF.

The rearrangement uses TRBV12-3 or TRBV12-4 and TRBJ2-7, with 8 bases matching TRBD1. The CDR3 runs 16 residues. V shed 7 bases, J shed 5 bases, and the junction held 16 bases outside the gene matches. DNA of the CDR3: TGTGCCAGCATGACAAGGGGGACAGGAAGGTTCCACGAGCAGTACTTC. Its translation: CASMTRGTGRFHEQYF.

The chain has TRBV5-4 and TRBJ1-1, with D maybe TRBD1 (5 bases). Germline CDR1 and CDR2: SGHNT and YYREEE (reference sequence). This CDR3 is 14 amino acids long. V was cut by 4 bases and J by 6 bases, with 16 bases left in between. The CDR3 sequence is CASSTGIGTSEAFF. The CDR3 DNA sequence: TGTGCCAGCAGCACTGGTATCGGGACTTCTGAAGCTTTCTTT.